The 20 T cell receptor beta chains below all came from one sample that was sequenced in a study of molecular identifiers for immune sequencing clone quantification. TCRdb passed the PCR reads through MiXCR, listing each CDR3 protein once. The top ten hold approximately 0.8% of the sample, which has about 320,000 distinct CDR3 sequences, about 21% seen once. Input material: naive CD8+ T cells from blood, with Jurkat cell RNA spiked in. Documented subset: FACS-sorted CD8+CD4-CCR7+CD45RA+ naive T cells. The receptors stem from a human donor in good health. Some libraries in this study had Jurkat cell RNA spiked in.

This clonotype was observed a few times. The chain recombines TRBV7-9 with TRBJ1-5; 8 nucleotides align to TRBD1. V shed 3 bases and J 5 bases; nucleotides not matched to a gene: 6. The germline CDR1 and CDR2 sequences are SEHNR and FQNEAQ (reference sequence). The CDR3 spans 15 residues. CDR3 sequence: CASSLTETGDQPQHF. DNA of the CDR3: TGTGCCAGCAGCTTGACTGAGACAGGGGATCAGCCCCAGCATTTT.

This clonotype showed up just a few times. A clone one base away is much larger, so this may be a read error. The genes are TRBV29-1 and TRBJ2-5; 8 bases are a match to TRBD1. CDR1 and CDR2 from the germline V gene are SQVTM and ANQGSEA. The CDR3 has 15 residues. J lost 3 bases, V lost 4 bases, and 10 bases had no gene match. The CDR3 is CSVVPWEDREETQYF. The CDR3 DNA reads as TGCAGCGTTGTTCCTTGGGAGGACAGGGAAGAGACCCAGTACTTC.

This clonotype was counted at least ten times. The chain has TRBV5-4 and TRBJ2-3; 14 nucleotides align to TRBD2. V lost 4 bases and J lost 6; bases outside the gene matches: 7. The CDR3 is 16 residues long. Germline loops: CDR1 SGHNT, CDR2 YYREEE (reference sequence). CDR3 DNA: TGTGCCAGCAGCCCCGGGACTAGCGGGAGTTTCGATACGCAGTATTTT. This codes for CASSPGTSGSFDTQYF.

This clonotype was detected many times. The chain is built from TRBV9 and TRBJ1-1; the D gene is possibly TRBD1 (5 bases). The CDR3 loop spans 14 amino acids. Germline V gives CDR1 SGDLS, CDR2 YYNGEE. Trimming pared 2 bases from V and 4 bases from J, leaving 12 bases between. The CDR3 is CASSVWGDGTEAFF. Here the CDR3 DNA reads TGTGCCAGCAGCGTTTGGGGGGACGGCACTGAAGCTTTCTTT. Using reference TRBV9 and TRBJ1-1 for the parts outside the CDR3, the full variable domain is DSGVTQTPKHLITATGQRVTLRCSPRSGDLSVYWYQQSLDQGLQFLIQYYNGEERAKGNILERFSAQQFPDLHSELNLSSLELGDSALYFCASSVWGDGTEAFFGQGTRLTVV.

This clonotype was detected ten times or more. The chain couples TRBV7-9 to TRBJ1-6; 7 bases align to TRBD1. J was trimmed by 10 bases and V by 5 bases; bases with no gene match: 14. Germline CDR1 and CDR2: SEHNR and FQNEAQ (reference sequence). The length of the CDR3 is 16 residues. The chain's CDR3 is CASSAAYGQADSPLHF. CDR3 sequence (DNA): TGTGCCAGCAGCGCTGCTTACGGACAGGCAGACTCACCCCTCCACTTT.

This clonotype showed up just once. Its ends do not fully match the called genes, so a read error is possible. V usage is TRBV7-9 and J usage is TRBJ2-7, with D unclear. CDR3 length: 12 residues. Germline V gene lookup returns CDR1 SEHNR and CDR2 FQNEAQ (reference sequence). CDR3 bases: TGTGCCAGCATGTACGCCGGAAACGAGCAGCAGTTC. Translated, it gives CASMYAGNEQQF.

This clonotype showed up many times. The gene calls are TRBV5-1 and TRBJ2-2, with TRBD1 matching 7 bases. Germline CDR1 and CDR2: SGHRS and YFSETQ. The CDR3 consists of 15 residues. The V and J ends lost 2 bases and 4 bases, in that order; junction bases with no gene match: 5. For the CDR3, the DNA is TGCGCCAGCAGCTTCGAGGGGGCGCGCACCGGGGAGCTGTTTTTT. Translating gives CASSFEGARTGELFF.

At least ten counts were recorded for this clonotype. The chain carries TRBV7-6 and TRBJ2-7; 9 bases are shared with TRBD1. The CDR3 consists of 14 residues. J was trimmed by 5 bases and V by 5 bases; bases with no gene match: 7. The V gene's germline CDR1 is SGHVS and CDR2 FNYEAQ. The chain's CDR3 is CASSPGTGTDEQYF. CDR3 DNA: TGTGCCAGCAGCCCCGGGACAGGGACCGACGAGCAGTACTTC. The variable domain in full, with the rest retrieved from reference TRBV7-6 and TRBJ2-7, is GAGVSQSPRYKVTKRGQDVALRCDPISGHVSLYWYRQALGQGPEFLTYFNYEAQQDKSGLPNDRFSAERPEGSISTLTIQRTEQRDSAMYRCASSPGTGTDEQYFGPGTRLTVT.

The chain has TRBV6-5 and TRBJ2-7; weak D call: TRBD1 (6 bases). CDR3 length: 14 residues. Germline loops: CDR1 MNHEY, CDR2 SVGAGI. Trimming removed 0 bases at V and 5 bases at J, with 11 bases between. Here the CDR3 reads CASSYSIGGNEQYF. In DNA form, the CDR3 reads TGTGCCAGCAGTTACTCGATTGGGGGCAACGAGCAGTACTTC.

This clonotype was counted ten times or more. The rearrangement joins TRBV5-1 to TRBJ1-1, with D tentatively TRBD1 (6 bases). This CDR3 is built from 16 residues. Per the germline V gene, CDR1 is SGHRS and CDR2 is YFSETQ. V lost 4 bases, J lost 1 base, and 17 bases lay in between. CDR3 nucleotides: TGCGCCAGCAGCCCGGGGGCGGGGGTTAAGAACACTGAAGCTTTCTTT. Translating it yields CASSPGAGVKNTEAFF.

There are many counts of this clonotype. The chain uses TRBV28 and TRBJ2-7, with unresolved D. From germline, CDR1 is MDHEN and CDR2 SYDVKM. The ends were cut back, 6 bases at V and 0 bases at J, with 9 bases in the middle. This CDR3 has 13 residues. The CDR3 DNA is TGTGCCAGCAGCCGACGAAACTCCTACGAGCAGTACTTC. The encoded protein is CASSRRNSYEQYF.

This clonotype occurred many times. V and J are TRBV12-3 or TRBV12-4 and TRBJ2-3; D tentatively reads TRBD1 or TRBD2 (5 bases each). There are 15 residues in the CDR3. V lost 5 bases and J lost 1, with 13 bases in between. The CDR3 is CASSPAGTGTDTQYF. For the CDR3, the DNA is TGTGCCAGCAGTCCCGCCGGGACGGGCACAGATACGCAGTATTTT.

The chain is built from TRBV5-1 and TRBJ1-4, with TRBD1 matching 12 bases. Germline V CDR1 and CDR2: SGHRS, YFSETQ. This CDR3 is built from 21 residues. V shed 4 bases and J 0 bases; nucleotides not matched to a gene: 16. CDR3 DNA: TGCGCCAGCAGCCTTGCGCCCCGGGGACAGGGGGCTCTACCAACTAATGAAAAACTGTTTTTT. This encodes CASSLAPRGQGALPTNEKLFF.

Of note for this clonotype: A much larger clone differs by one base, so this may be a read error. This chain connects TRBV2 to TRBJ1-5; D gene unclear. Trimming pared 6 bases from V and 2 bases from J, leaving 8 bases between. The CDR3 contains 13 residues. Germline V gene sequence: CDR1 SNHLY, CDR2 FYNNEI. The CDR3 reads CASRDLGNQPQHF. CDR3 sequence (DNA): TGTGCCAGCAGAGACCTGGGCAATCAGCCCCAGCATTTT.

As to this clonotype: A much larger clone differs from this one at a single base, so this may be a read error. This chain links TRBV20-1 with TRBJ2-7, with a weak D call TRBD1 (5 bases). The germline V gene encodes CDR1 DFQATT and CDR2 SNEGSKA (reference sequence). The CDR3 sequence is 11 residues long. V was shortened by 6 bases and J by 4 bases, with 10 bases between the two germline ends. CDR3 coding DNA: TGCAGTGCCCCTCAGGGATACGAGCAGTACTTC. It is translated as CSAPQGYEQYF.

This chain links TRBV6-1 with TRBJ2-3, with D possibly matching TRBD2 (5 bases). Germline loops: CDR1 MNHNS, CDR2 SASEGT. This CDR3 comprises 17 residues. V lost 8 bases to trimming and J lost 0 bases, with 21 bases between them. The CDR3 nucleotides are TGTGCCAGCGGAGGATTCAGAGGGTACCTGAGCACAGATACGCAGTATTTT. Its translation is CASGGFRGYLSTDTQYF.

This clonotype was seen ten or more times. V gene TRBV30 combines with J gene TRBJ2-3; D is unresolved. Germline CDR1 and CDR2: GTSNPN and SVGIG (reference sequence). The CDR3 extends over 12 amino acids. The germline V and J ends were trimmed by 0 bases and 4 bases, with 5 bases remaining between them. The CDR3 loop reads CAWSVLPDTQYF. The CDR3 region has the DNA TGTGCCTGGAGTGTACTCCCAGATACGCAGTATTTT.

The sample holds many counts of this clonotype. This rearrangement joins TRBV20-1 to TRBJ2-5, with a tentative D call TRBD2 (5 bases). This CDR3 spans 16 amino acids. Between the trimmed V and J ends, which lost 1 base and 3 bases, there was a span of 18 bases. The germline CDR1 and CDR2 sequences are DFQATT and SNEGSKA (reference sequence). The CDR3 sequence is CSARAVRATPKETQYF. The CDR3 bases are TGCAGTGCTAGAGCCGTGCGGGCCACTCCCAAAGAGACCCAGTACTTC.

Turning to this clonotype: A read error is possible here, since a much larger clone lies one base away. The chain joins TRBV27 to TRBJ1-2; no clear D. In germline, CDR1 is MNHEY, CDR2 SMNVEV (reference sequence). V lost 3 bases and J lost 12, with 20 bases in between. The CDR3 runs 14 residues. The CDR3 region is CASSFSLRTGGHTF. In DNA, the CDR3 is TGTGCCAGCAGTTTCTCACTTAGGACTGGAGGCCACACCTTC.

This clonotype came up many times. The gene calls are TRBV6-6 and TRBJ2-3; D is possibly TRBD2 (7 bases). The V gene's germline CDR1 is MNHNY and CDR2 SVGAGI (reference sequence). CDR3 length: 16 residues. V was cut by 2 bases and J by 2 bases, with 14 bases left in between. The CDR3 region is CASSYLSRGPTDTQYF. As DNA, the CDR3 is TGTGCCAGCAGTTACCTATCGCGGGGGCCCACAGATACGCAGTATTTT.